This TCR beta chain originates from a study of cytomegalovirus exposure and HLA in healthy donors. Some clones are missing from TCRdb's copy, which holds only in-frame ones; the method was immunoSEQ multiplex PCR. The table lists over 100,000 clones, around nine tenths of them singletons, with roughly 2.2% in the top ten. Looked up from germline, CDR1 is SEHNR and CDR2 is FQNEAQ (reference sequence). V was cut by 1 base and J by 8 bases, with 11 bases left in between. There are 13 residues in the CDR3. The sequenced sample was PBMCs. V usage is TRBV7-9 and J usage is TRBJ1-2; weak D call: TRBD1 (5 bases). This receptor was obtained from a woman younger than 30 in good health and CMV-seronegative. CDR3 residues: CASSLVGGGGYTF. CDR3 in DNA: TGTGCCAGCAGCTTAGTCGGGGGAGGCGGCTACACCTTC. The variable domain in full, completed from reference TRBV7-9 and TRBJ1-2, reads DTGVSQNPRHKITKRGQNVTFRCDPISEHNRLYWYRQTLGQGPEFLTYFQNEAQLEKSRLLSDRFSAERPKGSFSTLEIQRTEQGDSAMYLCASSLVGGGGYTFGSGTRLTVV.